This T cell receptor beta chain was sequenced in a study of blood T cell repertoires in COVID-19. The CDR3 is 16 residues long. The germline V and J ends were trimmed by 6 bases and 1 base, with 16 bases remaining between them. Looked up from germline, CDR1 is MNHEY and CDR2 is SMNVEV (reference sequence). Recovered status in Cohort 3 required two negative PCRs, clearance, or symptom resolution. The table came from immunoSEQ multiplex PCR; TCRdb's copy has only in-frame clones and leaves some out. Among over 350,000 clones listed, approximately 87% were seen once. This rearrangement joins TRBV27 to TRBJ1-5, with a tentative D call TRBD1 (5 bases). This receptor was taken from a woman in her forties or fifties who had recovered from COVID-19. Sequenced sample: PBMCs or T cells enriched from blood (not recorded which). The chain's CDR3 is CASRGSGGGSNQPQHF. In DNA form, the CDR3 reads TGTGCCAGCAGGGGATCAGGCGGGGGAAGCAATCAGCCCCAGCATTTT.